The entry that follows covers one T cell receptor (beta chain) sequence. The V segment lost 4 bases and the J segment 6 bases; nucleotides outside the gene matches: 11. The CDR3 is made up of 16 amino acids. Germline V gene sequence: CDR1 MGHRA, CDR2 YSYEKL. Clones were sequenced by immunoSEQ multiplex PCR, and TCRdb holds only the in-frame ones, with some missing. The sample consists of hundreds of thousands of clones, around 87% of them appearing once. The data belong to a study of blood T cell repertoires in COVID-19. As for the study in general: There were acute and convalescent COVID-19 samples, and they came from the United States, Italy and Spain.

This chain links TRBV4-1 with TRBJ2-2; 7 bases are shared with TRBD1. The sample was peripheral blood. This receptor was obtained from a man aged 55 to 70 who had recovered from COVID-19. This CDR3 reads CASSPRLQGSSGELFF. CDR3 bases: TGCGCCAGCAGCCCCAGACTACAGGGGTCTTCCGGGGAGCTGTTTTTT.